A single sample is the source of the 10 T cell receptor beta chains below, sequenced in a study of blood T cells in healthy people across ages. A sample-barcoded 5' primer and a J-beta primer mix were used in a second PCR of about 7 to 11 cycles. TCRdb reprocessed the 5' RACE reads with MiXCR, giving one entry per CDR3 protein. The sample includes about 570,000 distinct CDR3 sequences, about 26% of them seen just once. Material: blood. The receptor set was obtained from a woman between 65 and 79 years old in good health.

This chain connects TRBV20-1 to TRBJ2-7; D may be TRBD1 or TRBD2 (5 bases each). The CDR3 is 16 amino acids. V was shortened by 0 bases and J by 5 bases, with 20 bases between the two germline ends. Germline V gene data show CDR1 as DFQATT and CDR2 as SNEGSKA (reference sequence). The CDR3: CSARDLITQDLNEQYF. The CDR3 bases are TGCAGTGCTAGAGATCTCATTACACAGGACTTAAACGAGCAGTACTTC.

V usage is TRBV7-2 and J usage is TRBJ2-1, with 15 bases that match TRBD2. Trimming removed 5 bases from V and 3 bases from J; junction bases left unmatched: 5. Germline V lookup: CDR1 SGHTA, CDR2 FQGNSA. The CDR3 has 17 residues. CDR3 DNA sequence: TGTGCCAGCAGCGGGACTAGCGGGGGGCAGCTCTACAATGAGCAGTTCTTC. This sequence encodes CASSGTSGGQLYNEQFF.

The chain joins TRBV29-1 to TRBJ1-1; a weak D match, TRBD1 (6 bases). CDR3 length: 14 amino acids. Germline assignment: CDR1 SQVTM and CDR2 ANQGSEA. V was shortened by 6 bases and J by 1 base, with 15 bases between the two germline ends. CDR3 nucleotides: TGCAGCGTGCTCACGGGGGCATCGAACACTGAAGCTTTCTTT. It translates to CSVLTGASNTEAFF.

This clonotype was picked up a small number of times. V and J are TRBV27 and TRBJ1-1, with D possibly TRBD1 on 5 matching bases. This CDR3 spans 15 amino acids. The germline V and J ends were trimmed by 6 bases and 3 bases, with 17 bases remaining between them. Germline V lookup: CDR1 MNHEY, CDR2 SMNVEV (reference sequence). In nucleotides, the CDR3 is TGTGCCAGCAGCCAGATCCAGGGCCCTGACACTGAAGCTTTCTTT. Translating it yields CASSQIQGPDTEAFF.

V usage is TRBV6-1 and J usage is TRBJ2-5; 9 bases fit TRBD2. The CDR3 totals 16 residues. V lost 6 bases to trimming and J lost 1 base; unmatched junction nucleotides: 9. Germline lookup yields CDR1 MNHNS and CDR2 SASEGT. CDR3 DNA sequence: TGTGCCAGCAGCCGGATAGCGGGAGACCCCCAAGAGACCCAGTACTTC. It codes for CASSRIAGDPQETQYF.

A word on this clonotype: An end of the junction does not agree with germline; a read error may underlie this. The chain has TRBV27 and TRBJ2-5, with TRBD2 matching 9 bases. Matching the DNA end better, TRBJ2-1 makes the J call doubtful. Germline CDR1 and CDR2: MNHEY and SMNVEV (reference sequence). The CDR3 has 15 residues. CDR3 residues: CASSFERGVYKEQFF. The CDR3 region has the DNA TGTGCCAGCAGTTTCGAGCGGGGGGTTTACAAAGAGCAGTTCTTC.

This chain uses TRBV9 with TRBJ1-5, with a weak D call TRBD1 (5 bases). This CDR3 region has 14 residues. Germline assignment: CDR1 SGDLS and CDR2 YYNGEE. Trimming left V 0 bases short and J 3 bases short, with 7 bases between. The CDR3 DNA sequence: TGTGCCAGCAGCGTAGAGGGGTCCAATCAGCCCCAGCATTTT. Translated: CASSVEGSNQPQHF.

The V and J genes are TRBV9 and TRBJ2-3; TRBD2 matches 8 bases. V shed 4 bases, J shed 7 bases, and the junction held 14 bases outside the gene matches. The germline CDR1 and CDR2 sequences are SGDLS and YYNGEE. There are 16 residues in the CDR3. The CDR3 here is CASSPRMTSEGHTQYF. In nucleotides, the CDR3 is TGTGCCAGCAGCCCCCGGATGACTAGCGAGGGCCATACGCAGTATTTT.

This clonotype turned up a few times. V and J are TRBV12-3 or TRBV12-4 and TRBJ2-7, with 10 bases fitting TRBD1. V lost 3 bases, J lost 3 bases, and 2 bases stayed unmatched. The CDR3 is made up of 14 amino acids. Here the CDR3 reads CASSFDRGLYEQYF. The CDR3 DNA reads TGTGCCAGCAGTTTCGACAGGGGGCTCTACGAGCAGTACTTC.

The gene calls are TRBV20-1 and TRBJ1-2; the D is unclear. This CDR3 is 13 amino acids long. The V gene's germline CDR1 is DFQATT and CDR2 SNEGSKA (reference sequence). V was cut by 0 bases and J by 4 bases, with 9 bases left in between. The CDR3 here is CSARDKTFYGYTF. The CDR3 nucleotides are TGCAGTGCTAGAGATAAGACCTTCTATGGCTACACCTTC.